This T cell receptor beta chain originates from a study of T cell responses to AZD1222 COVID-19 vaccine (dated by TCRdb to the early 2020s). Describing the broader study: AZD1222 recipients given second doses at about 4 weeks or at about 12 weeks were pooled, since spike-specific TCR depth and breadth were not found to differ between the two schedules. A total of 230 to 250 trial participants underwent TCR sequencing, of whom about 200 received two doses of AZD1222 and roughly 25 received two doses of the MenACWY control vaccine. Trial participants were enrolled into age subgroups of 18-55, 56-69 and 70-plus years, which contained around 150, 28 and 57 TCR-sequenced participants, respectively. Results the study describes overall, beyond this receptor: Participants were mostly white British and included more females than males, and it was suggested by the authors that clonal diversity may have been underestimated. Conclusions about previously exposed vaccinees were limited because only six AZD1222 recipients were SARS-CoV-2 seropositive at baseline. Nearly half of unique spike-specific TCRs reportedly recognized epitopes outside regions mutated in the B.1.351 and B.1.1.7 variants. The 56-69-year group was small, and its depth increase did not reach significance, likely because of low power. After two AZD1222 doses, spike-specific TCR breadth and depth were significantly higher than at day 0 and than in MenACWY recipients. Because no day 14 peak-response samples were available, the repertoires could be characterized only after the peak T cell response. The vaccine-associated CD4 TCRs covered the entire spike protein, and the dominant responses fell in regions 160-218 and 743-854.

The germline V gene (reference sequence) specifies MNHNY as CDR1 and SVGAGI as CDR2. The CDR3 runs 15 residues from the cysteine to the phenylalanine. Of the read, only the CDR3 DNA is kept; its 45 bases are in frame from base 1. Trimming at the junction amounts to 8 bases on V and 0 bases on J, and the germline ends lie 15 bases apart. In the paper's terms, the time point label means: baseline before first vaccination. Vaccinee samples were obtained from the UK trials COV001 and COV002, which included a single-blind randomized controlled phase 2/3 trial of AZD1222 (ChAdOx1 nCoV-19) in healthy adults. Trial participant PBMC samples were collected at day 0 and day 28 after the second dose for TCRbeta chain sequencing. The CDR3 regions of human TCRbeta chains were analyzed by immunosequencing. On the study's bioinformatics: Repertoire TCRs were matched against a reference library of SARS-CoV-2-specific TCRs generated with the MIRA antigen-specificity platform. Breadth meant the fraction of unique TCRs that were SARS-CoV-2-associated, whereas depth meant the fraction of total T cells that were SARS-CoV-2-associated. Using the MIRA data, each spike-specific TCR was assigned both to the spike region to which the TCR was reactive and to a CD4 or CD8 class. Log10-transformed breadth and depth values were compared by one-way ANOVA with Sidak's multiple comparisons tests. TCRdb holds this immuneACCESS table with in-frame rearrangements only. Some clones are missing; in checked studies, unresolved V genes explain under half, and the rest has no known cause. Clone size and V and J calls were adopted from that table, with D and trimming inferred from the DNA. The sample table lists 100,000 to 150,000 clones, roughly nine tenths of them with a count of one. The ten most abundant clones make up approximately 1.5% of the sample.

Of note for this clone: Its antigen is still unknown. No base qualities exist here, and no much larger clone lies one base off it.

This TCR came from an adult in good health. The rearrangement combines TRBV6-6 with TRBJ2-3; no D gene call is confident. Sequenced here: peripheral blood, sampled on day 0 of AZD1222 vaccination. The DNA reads TGTGCCAGCGATGGTTCCGTCCTAAGCACAGATACGCAGTATTTT. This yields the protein CASDGSVLSTDTQYF.